The clone carrying this T cell receptor (beta chain) was picked up many times. Its antigen is undetermined. The sample originates from a study of T cells after yellow fever vaccination. The V and J ends lost 3 bases and 5 bases respectively, with 16 bases between them. The CDR3 is 15 residues long. Germline V gives CDR1 MNHEY, CDR2 SMNVEV (reference sequence). Regarding the study as a whole: Reappearance after the booster was observed for most primary-vaccination clones (roughly 96% CD4, about 85% CD8). Highly abundant clonotypes carried over from the bulk population could end up in FACS-sorted repertoires as contaminants. Just a small share of clonotypes turned up in the CD4 compartment as well as the CD8 compartment.

Generation of TCR cDNA used 5'RACE template switching (which added a universal primer site and UMIs). Each CDR3 protein is one row after TCRdb ran MiXCR on the 5' RACE reads. The table has around 310,000 distinct CDR3 sequences, roughly 3.5% seen once. The TCR sequence derives from a man aged 18 to 30 who received the YFV17D yellow fever vaccine. The source material was PBMCs, sampled on the day of the yellow fever booster vaccination. V usage is TRBV27 and J usage is TRBJ1-1; D not certain. The CDR3 loop reads CASSFGSSGGTEAFF. The CDR3 DNA reads TGTGCCAGCAGTTTCGGTTCGTCGGGCGGGACTGAAGCTTTCTTT.